This T cell receptor beta chain was profiled in a study of shared T cell receptors in the human thymus. Clones were sequenced by immunoSEQ multiplex PCR, and TCRdb holds only the in-frame ones, with some missing. The table records around 340,000 clones, around 95% of them present only once. This CDR3 contains 15 residues. V was trimmed by 3 bases and J by 3 bases, leaving 12 bases between them. CDR1 is MNHEY, CDR2 SMNVEV, per germline (reference sequence). Source material: thymocytes. This receptor was identified in a human donor. V usage is TRBV27 and J usage is TRBJ1-5; D gene unclear. The CDR3 DNA reads as TGTGCCAGCAGTTTGTATGGAAGCATCAATCAGCCCCAGCATTTT. Translating it yields CASSLYGSINQPQHF.